This TCR beta chain was captured by sequencing in a study of T cells after yellow fever vaccination. General observations from the study: Most clones from primary vaccination were detected again post-booster (almost 98% CD4, 88% CD8).

V lost 4 bases, J lost 10 bases, and 8 bases stayed unmatched. This CDR3 is 13 amino acids long. CDR1 SGDLS and CDR2 YYNGEE come from the germline V gene. A process of 5'RACE template switching, which added a universal primer site and UMIs, was used to make TCR cDNA. TCRdb processed the 5' RACE reads anew with MiXCR; each CDR3 protein has one entry. The sample carries around 500,000 distinct CDR3 sequences, just over 20% recorded once. As to this clonotype: The antigen is not known.

This chain joins TRBV9 and TRBJ1-1; TRBD1 matches 9 bases. The sequencing used PBMCs, collected 21 days after the first yellow fever vaccination. This clonotype originated in a man younger than 35 who received the YFV17D yellow fever vaccine. DNA for the CDR3: TGTGCCAGCAGCTCCGACAGGGGGGAGACAGCTTTCTTT. Amino acid sequence: CASSSDRGETAFF. Full variable domain (rest looked up from reference TRBV9 and TRBJ1-1): DSGVTQTPKHLITATGQRVTLRCSPRSGDLSVYWYQQSLDQGLQFLIQYYNGEERAKGNILERFSAQQFPDLHSELNLSSLELGDSALYFCASSSDRGETAFFGQGTRLTVV.